One sample yielded the 24 T cell receptor beta chains listed below, sequenced in a study of cytomegalovirus exposure and HLA in healthy donors. The PCR contained 60 Vbeta and 13 Jbeta primers. Libraries were prepared by immunoSEQ multiplex PCR; TCRdb keeps only in-frame clonotypes and omits some of them. Of 95,000 to 150,000 clones listed, around 74% are singletons. Material: PBMCs. The receptors were gathered from a woman aged 45 to 65 in good health and CMV-seropositive.

The chain joins TRBV10-2 to TRBJ1-5, with D possibly matching TRBD1 (5 bases). Germline V CDR1 and CDR2: WSHSY, SAAADI. This CDR3 is 16 amino acids long. V lost 7 bases, J lost 4 bases, and 20 bases lay in between. The CDR3 loop is CASTGFEGGMNQPQHF. In nucleotides, the CDR3 is TGCGCCAGCACAGGGTTCGAGGGAGGAATGAATCAGCCCCAGCATTTT.

This clone was detected once. The rearrangement joins TRBV19 to TRBJ1-2, with D perhaps matching TRBD1 (5 bases). The CDR3 runs to 18 residues. The V end was cut by 10 bases, the J end by 4 bases, with 31 bases between. The V gene's germline CDR1 is LNHDA and CDR2 SQIVND (reference sequence). The CDR3, as DNA: TGTGCCACCTCAAGAAGGGGAGGGAGCCTCACTTCTTCCTATGGCTACACCTTC. Translating it yields CATSRRGGSLTSSYGYTF.

The gene calls are TRBV11-2 and TRBJ2-7; D gene unclear. The V gene's germline CDR1 is SGHAT and CDR2 FQNNGV. The V gene lost 4 bases and the J gene lost 6 bases, with 7 bases spanning the gap. This CDR3 region has 11 residues. CDR3 nucleotide sequence: TGTGCCAGCAGCTCCCCCATCGAGCAGTACTTC. It codes for CASSSPIEQYF.

The rearrangement links TRBV2 to TRBJ1-4; D is uncertain. Trimming pared 3 bases from V and 0 bases from J, leaving 8 bases between. CDR3 length equals 15 residues. Germline V gene data show CDR1 as SNHLY and CDR2 as FYNNEI. Here the CDR3 reads CASSEEATTNEKLFF. CDR3 nucleotides: TGTGCCAGCAGTGAGGAGGCTACAACTAATGAAAAACTGTTTTTT.

This chain connects TRBV7-9 to TRBJ2-1; no definite D call. CDR3 length equals 13 residues. V was clipped by 4 bases and J by 5 bases, with 9 bases between them. Germline CDR1 SEHNR, CDR2 FQNEAQ (reference sequence). CDR3 coding DNA: TGTGCCAGCAGCTCCGCCCCAGACAATGAGCAGTTCTTC. It encodes CASSSAPDNEQFF.

V and J are TRBV5-4 and TRBJ1-5; D not resolved. Germline V gene data show CDR1 as SGHNT and CDR2 as YYREEE (reference sequence). Trimming removed 2 bases at V and 3 bases at J, with 9 bases between. There are 14 residues in the CDR3. In DNA, the CDR3 is TGTGCCAGCAGCTTCTACGGTGCCAATCAGCCCCAGCATTTT. Its translation is CASSFYGANQPQHF.

Here the CDR3 DNA reads TGTGCCAGCAGTGAAGTTAGCGGGAAACGCAATGAGCAGTTCTTC. It specifies CASSEVSGKRNEQFF. V and J are TRBV2 and TRBJ2-1; 8 bases align to TRBD2. V lost 1 base to trimming and J lost 6 bases; unmatched junction nucleotides: 5. Germline values: CDR1 SNHLY, CDR2 FYNNEI. This CDR3 comprises 15 residues.

The chain combines TRBV7-2 with TRBJ2-1, with 7 positions matching TRBD2. V dropped 2 bases and J dropped 9; count of bases not matched to a gene: 10. The CDR3 has 15 amino acids. Per germline, CDR1 SGHTA and CDR2 FQGNSA. This CDR3 is CASSLLGAGQSEQFF. In DNA form, the CDR3 reads TGTGCCAGCAGCTTACTGGGAGCGGGGCAAAGTGAGCAGTTCTTC.

The V gene is TRBV5-4, the J gene TRBJ1-3; 7 bases agree with TRBD1. The V gene's germline CDR1 is SGHNT and CDR2 YYREEE (reference sequence). This CDR3 has 16 amino acids. The V segment lost 4 bases and the J segment 4 bases; nucleotides outside the gene matches: 11. The CDR3 loop reads CASSRLDRARGNTIYF. The CDR3 nucleotides read TGTGCCAGCAGCCGACTCGACAGGGCCAGAGGAAACACCATATATTTT.

The chain has TRBV7-2 and TRBJ1-6; 10 bases fit TRBD1. Germline lookup yields CDR1 SGHTA and CDR2 FQGNSA. CDR3 length: 15 amino acids. Germline trimming cut 5 bases from V and 7 bases from J; bases unmatched to any gene: 5. This chain's CDR3 is CASSPWTGGNSPLHF. CDR3 nucleotide sequence: TGTGCCAGCAGCCCCTGGACAGGGGGGAATTCACCCCTCCACTTT.

The chain recombines TRBV28 with TRBJ1-2; D is ambiguous. The ends were cut back, 8 bases at V and 5 bases at J, with 6 bases in the middle. The CDR3 runs to 10 residues. CDR1 and CDR2 from the germline V gene are MDHEN and SYDVKM. DNA for the CDR3: TGTGCCAGCGGACTTTATGGCTACACCTTC. As protein: CASGLYGYTF.

The chain couples TRBV29-1 to TRBJ1-2, with 10 bases fitting TRBD1. The CDR3 spans 13 residues. CDR1 and CDR2 from the germline V gene are SQVTM and ANQGSEA. V lost 5 bases and J lost 7; bases outside the gene matches: 7. CDR3 coding DNA: TGCAGCGTTCTATCGACAGGGGGCAGTGGCTACACCTTC. Protein sequence: CSVLSTGGSGYTF.

The chain links TRBV27 to TRBJ1-2; no clear D gene. CDR3 length: 14 residues. The V gene lost 3 bases and the J gene lost 10 bases, with 18 bases spanning the gap. The germline CDR1 and CDR2 sequences are MNHEY and SMNVEV (reference sequence). The DNA of the CDR3 is TGTGCCAGCAGTTTGGGCGTGGGGAGTTGGAACTACACCTTC. Its protein product is CASSLGVGSWNYTF.

The rearrangement uses TRBV12-5 and TRBJ1-5; D might be TRBD1 (6 bases). Germline CDR1 reads LGHNT; CDR2 reads FRNRAP. The ends were cut back, 6 bases at V and 8 bases at J, with 17 bases in the middle. The CDR3 loop spans 14 amino acids. CDR3 loop: CASGLGGLEEPQHF. DNA for the CDR3: TGTGCTAGTGGGCTAGGGGGTTTGGAGGAGCCCCAGCATTTT.

The rearrangement links TRBV2 to TRBJ1-5; tentative D call: TRBD1 (6 bases). Germline V gene sequence: CDR1 SNHLY, CDR2 FYNNEI. V was pared by 3 bases and J by 6 bases, with 15 bases between. CDR3 length: 15 amino acids. CDR3 protein: CASSDQDSSRQPQHF. The CDR3 nucleotides read TGTGCCAGCAGTGACCAGGACAGTTCCCGTCAGCCCCAGCATTTT.

This clone appeared a few times. Other DNA sequences in the sample encode the same CDR3. J is TRBJ1-2 and V is TRBV4-2; D is unclear. Germline assignment: CDR1 LGHNA and CDR2 YNFKEQ. V lost 2 bases and J lost 3, with 19 bases in between. CDR3 size: 17 residues. This chain's CDR3 is CASSQTIGSSQDYGYTF. In DNA, the CDR3 is TGTGCCAGCAGCCAAACGATCGGGAGCAGCCAGGACTATGGCTACACCTTC.

This rearrangement joins TRBV5-1 to TRBJ2-5; the match to TRBD1 covers 9 bases. The germline V gene has CDR1 SGHRS and CDR2 YFSETQ. The CDR3 runs to 15 residues. The ends lost 1 base at V and 5 bases at J; junction bases unmatched: 6. CDR3: CASSLSQGARETQYF. The CDR3 DNA reads as TGCGCCAGCAGCTTGTCACAGGGGGCAAGGGAGACCCAGTACTTC.

On this clone: Mismatch with germline at one junction end may stem from a read error. In DNA, the CDR3 is TGTGCCACACGAAGGATGGGGGGAGGAGATTCGCCCCTCCACTTT. This encodes CATRRMGGGDSPLHF. The chain carries TRBV6-5 and TRBJ1-6, with D tentatively TRBD1 (5 bases). Germline-derived CDR1 and CDR2 are MNHEY and SVGAGI. The length of the CDR3 is 15 residues.

The chain has TRBV11-2 and TRBJ1-2; no firm D call. V lost 3 bases and J lost 2, with 4 bases in between. CDR3 size: 12 residues. Germline V lookup: CDR1 SGHAT, CDR2 FQNNGV. The CDR3 loop is CASSLANYGYTF. CDR3 sequence (DNA): TGTGCCAGCAGCTTGGCAAACTATGGCTACACCTTC. The variable domain in full, with the rest retrieved from reference TRBV11-2 and TRBJ1-2, is EAGVAQSPRYKIIEKRQSVAFWCNPISGHATLYWYQQILGQGPKLLIQFQNNGVVDDSQLPKDRFSAERLKGVDSTLKIQPAKLEDSAVYLCASSLANYGYTFGSGTRLTVV.

The rearrangement links TRBV27 to TRBJ1-2, with a tentative D call TRBD1 (5 bases). CDR3 length equals 14 residues. Germline V gives CDR1 MNHEY, CDR2 SMNVEV (reference sequence). V lost 3 bases to trimming and J lost 2 bases, with 10 bases between them. Written as DNA, the CDR3 is TGTGCCAGCAGTTTCGTCGGGGGGAACTATGGCTACACCTTC. The encoded protein is CASSFVGGNYGYTF.

V usage is TRBV7-9 and J usage is TRBJ2-7; D is unclear. CDR3 length: 17 amino acids. Trimming removed 6 bases from V and 6 bases from J, with 27 bases in between. The germline V gene encodes CDR1 SEHNR and CDR2 FQNEAQ (reference sequence). The CDR3 coding sequence is TGTGCCAGCAGTTCACAACATGAGGCTCCCCGATCCACCGAGCAGTACTTC. This translates into CASSSQHEAPRSTEQYF. Full variable domain (outside the CDR3, taken from reference TRBV7-9 and TRBJ2-7): DTGVSQNPRHKITKRGQNVTFRCDPISEHNRLYWYRQTLGQGPEFLTYFQNEAQLEKSRLLSDRFSAERPKGSFSTLEIQRTEQGDSAMYLCASSSQHEAPRSTEQYFGPGTRLTVT.

This chain joins TRBV14 and TRBJ2-3; D possibly corresponds to TRBD2 (6 bases). The CDR3 runs to 16 residues. Germline loops: CDR1 SGHDN, CDR2 FVKESK. The germline V and J ends were trimmed by 4 bases and 0 bases, with 14 bases remaining between them. CDR3 loop: CASSPGLGTSTDTQYF. The DNA for the CDR3 is TGTGCCAGCAGCCCGGGGCTAGGGACTAGCACAGATACGCAGTATTTT. Looking up the rest from reference TRBV14 and TRBJ2-3 gives the full variable domain: EAGVTQFPSHSVIEKGQTVTLRCDPISGHDNLYWYRRVMGKEIKFLLHFVKESKQDESGMPNNRFLAERTGGTYSTLKVQPAELEDSGVYFCASSPGLGTSTDTQYFGPGTRLTVL.

A note on this clone: Relative to the germline gene, one junction end is altered; a read error may explain this. J is TRBJ1-4 and V is TRBV7-9; no definite D call. The CDR3 sequence is 14 residues long. From germline, CDR1 is SEHNR and CDR2 FQNEAQ (reference sequence). The CDR3 here is CSSSFSLTNEKLFF. The CDR3 bases are TGTTCCAGCAGCTTTTCACTAACTAATGAAAAACTGTTTTTT.

This chain uses TRBV15 with TRBJ1-5; D remains ambiguous. The CDR3 totals 15 residues. CDR1 and CDR2 (germline): LNHNV, YYDKDF (reference sequence). Between the trimmed V and J ends, which lost 1 base and 4 bases, there was a span of 11 bases. CDR3 nucleotides: TGTGCCACCAGCAGAGGCCCCCTGAGGAATCAGCCCCAGCATTTT. It encodes CATSRGPLRNQPQHF. Full variable domain (missing parts from reference TRBV15 and TRBJ1-5): DAMVIQNPRYQVTQFGKPVTLSCSQTLNHNVMYWYQQKSSQAPKLLFHYYDKDFNNEADTPDNFQSRRPNTSFCFLDIRSPGLGDTAMYLCATSRGPLRNQPQHFGDGTRLSIL.